This T cell receptor (beta chain) was recorded in a study of blood T cells in healthy people across ages. Looked up from germline, CDR1 is MDHEN and CDR2 is SYDVKM. This CDR3 has 14 residues. As for this clonotype: The junction differs from germline at one of its ends, possibly a read error.

The second PCR ran roughly 7 to 12 cycles with a sample-barcoded 5' primer and J-beta primers. TCRdb fed the 5' RACE reads into MiXCR, producing one record per CDR3 protein. The data hold about 1.4 million distinct CDR3 sequences, with approximately 59% observed a single time. V and J are TRBV28 and TRBJ2-3, with no clear D. This clonotype was sampled from a man between 18 and 29 years old in good health. What was sequenced was blood. CDR3 nucleotide sequence: TGTGCCAGCAGTTTTCCCGGGCCCACAGATGCGCAGTATTTT. Its translation is CASSFPGPTDAQYF.